The next 23 T cell receptor beta chains were all read from a single sample in a study of T cell changes during pregnancy in multiple sclerosis. TCRdb's table, derived via immunoSEQ multiplex PCR, lists solely in-frame clones and lacks some. The sample yields about 100,000 clones, 90% seen once. This sample comprised peripheral blood, obtained in the second trimester of pregnancy. The receptors here all came from a female donor in good health, enrolled as a control in a pregnancy study.

This chain connects TRBV28 to TRBJ1-2; TRBD1 aligns across 9 bases. The CDR3 is made up of 16 amino acids. V shed 6 bases, J shed 5 bases, and the junction held 13 bases outside the gene matches. From germline, CDR1 is MDHEN and CDR2 SYDVKM. CDR3 sequence reads: CASRTLTGGTWYGYTF. In nucleotides, the CDR3 is TGTGCCAGCAGGACCCTGACAGGGGGGACGTGGTATGGCTACACCTTC.

This sequence joins TRBV18 and TRBJ2-7; 9 bases match TRBD1. Germline values: CDR1 KGHSH, CDR2 LQKENI. The CDR3 covers 15 residues. With V trimmed by 5 bases and J by 5 bases, 10 bases remained unmatched. The CDR3 DNA is TGTGCCAGCTCATTATTATACACAGGGGGCGACGAGCAGTACTTC. The encoded protein is CASSLLYTGGDEQYF.

The chain recombines TRBV5-1 with TRBJ2-1; 11 bases line up with TRBD2. Germline V gene sequence: CDR1 SGHRS, CDR2 YFSETQ. This CDR3 region has 14 residues. V was clipped by 4 bases and J by 6 bases; unmatched bases: 3. CDR3: CASSISGGANEQFF. CDR3 coding DNA: TGCGCCAGCAGCATTAGCGGGGGGGCCAATGAGCAGTTCTTC.

As regards this clone: The junction shows a germline mismatch at one end, possibly a read error. The rearrangement links TRBV20-1 to TRBJ2-7, with TRBD1 matching 9 bases. The CDR3 spans 11 residues. Germline loops: CDR1 DFQATT, CDR2 SNEGSKA (reference sequence). The CDR3 protein is CSARDYRGQNF. CDR3 DNA sequence: TGCAGTGCTAGGGACTACAGGGGGCAGAACTTC.

V is TRBV6-1 and J is TRBJ1-1, with 10 bases fitting TRBD1. The V and J ends lost 6 bases and 4 bases, in that order; junction bases with no gene match: 8. The CDR3 totals 15 residues. Germline V gene sequence: CDR1 MNHNS, CDR2 SASEGT. DNA of the CDR3: TGTGCCAGCAGCGCGGCAAGGACAGGGGGCACTGAAGCTTTCTTT. It encodes CASSAARTGGTEAFF.

V and J are TRBV28 and TRBJ2-7, with 7 bases identical to TRBD1. CDR3 length: 14 residues. Germline values: CDR1 MDHEN, CDR2 SYDVKM. Trimming took 5 bases from V and 6 from J; bases not matched to a gene: 10. CDR3 amino acids: CASSPHNRGREQYF. The CDR3 DNA reads as TGTGCCAGCAGTCCCCATAACAGGGGCCGCGAGCAGTACTTC.

The genes are TRBV7-9 and TRBJ1-2, with 8 bases identical to TRBD1. Germline CDR1 is SEHNR and CDR2 is FQNEAQ (reference sequence). There are 14 residues in the CDR3. Trimming took 6 bases from V and 2 from J; bases not matched to a gene: 5. CDR3 sequence (DNA): TGTGCCAGCAGACCGGGACAGGAGAACTATGGCTACACCTTC. Amino acid sequence: CASRPGQENYGYTF.

The gene calls are TRBV7-2 and TRBJ2-3; TRBD2 matches at 14 bases. This CDR3 region has 17 residues. Trimming took 1 base from V and 1 from J; bases not matched to a gene: 1. Germline V gives CDR1 SGHTA, CDR2 FQGNSA. Here the CDR3 DNA reads TGTGCCAGCAGCTTAGAGGGACTAGCGGGGGGCACAGATACGCAGTATTTT. Its protein is CASSLEGLAGGTDTQYF.

The chain carries TRBV19 and TRBJ2-2; perhaps TRBD1 as D (6 bases). The CDR3 sequence is 15 residues long. The V gene's germline CDR1 is LNHDA and CDR2 SQIVND (reference sequence). The ends were cut back, 10 bases at V and 5 bases at J, with 20 bases in the middle. CDR3 sequence reads: CAIQDAGVGTGELFF. The CDR3 DNA is TGTGCCATCCAGGACGCAGGGGTTGGGACCGGGGAGCTGTTTTTT.

This rearrangement joins TRBV27 to TRBJ2-1, with 7 positions matching TRBD1. This CDR3 spans 15 amino acids. The J segment lost 8 bases and the V segment lost 0 bases, leaving 7 bases of the junction unmatched. The germline gives CDR1 MNHEY, CDR2 SMNVEV (reference sequence). The CDR3 loop is CASSLSAGGNYEQFF. CDR3 DNA sequence: TGTGCCAGCAGTTTATCGGCAGGGGGTAATTATGAGCAGTTCTTC.

The rearrangement links TRBV23-1 to TRBJ2-5, with 9 bases that match TRBD1. TRBV23-1 falls under the ORF class, with uncertain function. The CDR3 sequence is 16 residues long. V was pared by 0 bases and J by 1 base, with 3 bases of the junction left unmatched. CDR3 in DNA: TGCGCCAGCAGTCAATCCCGACAGGGGGGCCAAGAGACCCAGTACTTC. It specifies CASSQSRQGGQETQYF.

The J gene is TRBJ1-2, the V gene TRBV7-9, with D tentatively TRBD1 (6 bases). Germline-derived CDR1 and CDR2 are SEHNR and FQNEAQ (reference sequence). The CDR3 length is 18 residues. With 3 bases removed from V and 10 bases from J, the gap between germline ends came to 30 bases. This CDR3 is CASSFLPGRGPFEKNYTF. The CDR3 DNA reads as TGTGCCAGCAGCTTCCTTCCAGGCAGGGGCCCTTTTGAAAAGAACTACACCTTC.

The gene calls are TRBV7-2 and TRBJ2-5, with 9 bases matching TRBD2. Germline CDR1 SGHTA, CDR2 FQGNSA. The V gene end was trimmed by 6 bases and the J gene end by 5 bases; junction bases not matched to a gene: 7. CDR3 size: 14 residues. As DNA, the CDR3 is TGTGCCAGCAGTTCCCTAGCGGGGAGGGAGACCCAGTACTTC. This codes for CASSSLAGRETQYF.

This sequence joins TRBV11-2 and TRBJ2-7; weak D call: TRBD2 (6 bases). V gave up 2 bases and J gave up 7 bases, with 18 bases separating them. Germline V CDR1 and CDR2: SGHAT, FQNNGV. This CDR3 spans 15 amino acids. The CDR3 reads CASSLIAKVGREQYF. The CDR3 DNA follows: TGTGCCAGCAGCTTAATCGCGAAGGTTGGGAGGGAGCAGTACTTC.

The chain couples TRBV4-2 to TRBJ2-7; 10 bases line up with TRBD2. CDR1 is LGHNA and CDR2 is YNFKEQ in the germline V gene. This CDR3 has 16 residues. V lost 0 bases and J lost 2; bases outside the gene matches: 4. The CDR3 DNA follows: TGTGCCAGCAGCCAAGAAGGGAGCGGGGGGGCCTACGAGCAGTACTTC. This translates into CASSQEGSGGAYEQYF.

The chain links TRBV5-6 to TRBJ2-3; the match to TRBD2 covers 8 bases. Trimming cost V 2 bases and J 1 base; bases outside gene matches: 3. This CDR3 is built from 15 residues. CDR1 and CDR2 from the germline V gene are SGHDT and YYEEEE. CDR3 coding DNA: TGTGCCAGCAGCTTAGGACTAGCAGGCACAGATACGCAGTATTTT. This gives the protein CASSLGLAGTDTQYF.

This rearrangement joins TRBV2 to TRBJ2-5, with 9 bases fitting TRBD2. With V trimmed by 6 bases and J by 2 bases, 7 bases remained unmatched. The CDR3 length is 15 residues. Germline V gene sequence: CDR1 SNHLY, CDR2 FYNNEI. The CDR3: CASSRGTSQQETQYF. The CDR3 DNA reads as TGTGCCAGCAGCCGCGGGACTAGCCAACAAGAGACCCAGTACTTC.

The rearrangement uses TRBV9 and TRBJ2-5; possibly TRBD1 for D (6 bases). The germline V and J ends were trimmed by 0 bases and 5 bases, with 14 bases remaining between them. Germline lookup yields CDR1 SGDLS and CDR2 YYNGEE. The CDR3 length is 15 residues. The DNA for the CDR3 is TGTGCCAGCAGCGTAGGGGGGCTAGCCGGGGAGACCCAGTACTTC. This gives the protein CASSVGGLAGETQYF.

The chain recombines TRBV6-1 with TRBJ1-2; TRBD1 is a possible D gene (5 bases). V was pared by 9 bases and J by 2 bases, with 13 bases between. The CDR3 is 13 residues long. Per germline, CDR1 MNHNS and CDR2 SASEGT. In DNA form, the CDR3 reads TGTGCCAGTTGGACAATGTCGAACTATGGCTACACCTTC. Translation: CASWTMSNYGYTF.

CDR3 DNA sequence: TGTGCCACCAGCAGAGAACAGGGATTTAATGAAAAACTGTTTTTT. Translating it yields CATSREQGFNEKLFF. The chain joins TRBV15 to TRBJ1-4, with a tentative D call TRBD1 (6 bases). CDR1 and CDR2 (germline): LNHNV, YYDKDF (reference sequence). Trimming stripped 0 bases from V and 4 bases from J, with 9 bases between. The CDR3 runs to 15 residues.

The chain combines TRBV2 with TRBJ2-7; 7 bases align to TRBD2. V dropped 7 bases and J dropped 7; count of bases not matched to a gene: 7. The CDR3 runs to 12 residues. Germline CDR1 reads SNHLY; CDR2 reads FYNNEI. CDR3 bases: TGTGCCAGCAATGGGGGGGGAAGGGAGCAGTACTTC. Protein sequence: CASNGGGREQYF.

The V and J genes are TRBV7-6 and TRBJ2-5; possible D gene TRBD2, 6 bases. V lost 5 bases, J lost 1 base, and 14 bases lay in between. The germline CDR1 and CDR2 sequences are SGHVS and FNYEAQ. CDR3 length equals 15 residues. CDR3 coding DNA: TGTGCCAGCAGCCTCCGGCTAGCGCTCCAAGAGACCCAGTACTTC. This encodes CASSLRLALQETQYF.

CDR3 loop: CASSPTESSGNTIYF. CDR3 DNA sequence: TGTGCCAGCTCACCGACTGAAAGCTCTGGAAACACCATATATTTT. This chain joins TRBV18 and TRBJ1-3; D is ambiguous. The CDR3 extends over 15 amino acids. The V and J ends lost 3 bases and 0 bases respectively, with 9 bases between them. CDR1 KGHSH and CDR2 LQKENI come from the germline V gene.